The 2 T cell receptor beta chains in this list originate from one sample, sequenced in a study of T-cell reconstitution after alpha-beta-depleted transplantation in children (dated by TCRdb to between 2015 and 2016). The method behind the library was PCR. The data were produced on an Illumina HiSeq 2500. To normalize quantification of the TCRbeta repertoire, the TCR libraries were built with molecular barcoding that relied on unique molecular identifiers. TCRdb reprocessed the public reads (quality trimming at Q25 with fastp, clone calling with MiXCR) and kept in-frame beta chains. Entries that share a CDR3 protein sequence are merged under the most common genes and DNA. The sample table records approximately 520,000 distinct CDR3 sequences; 32% of these occur just once. Around 2.3% of the sample is taken by the ten largest. The starting material was PBMCs from the stem cell graft donor, obtained from the stem cell graft. These receptors originate from a human donor who donated a stem cell graft to a child with aplastic anemia.

The V and J genes are TRBV30 and TRBJ2-5, with TRBD2 matching 9 bases. V was pared by 3 bases and J by 0 bases, with 2 bases of the junction left unmatched. The CDR3 length is 14 residues. Germline V gene data show CDR1 as GTSNPN and CDR2 as SVGIG (reference sequence). The CDR3: CAWRTSGYQETQYF. CDR3 nucleotides: TGTGCCTGGAGGACTAGCGGTTACCAAGAGACCCAGTACTTC.

The sample holds a few counts of this clonotype. The chain is built from TRBV5-5 and TRBJ1-1, with D possibly matching TRBD1 (6 bases). The CDR3 has 16 amino acids. Deletions cut 2 bases from V and 1 base from J, with 15 bases between. Per germline, CDR1 SGHKS and CDR2 YYEKEE (reference sequence). CDR3 residues: CASSLRGARGNTEAFF. CDR3 nucleotide sequence: TGTGCCAGCAGCTTACGGGGGGCCCGGGGGAACACTGAAGCTTTCTTT.